Listed below are T cell receptor beta chains from one sample, sequenced in a study of shared clonotypes between healthy human individuals. Some clones are missing from TCRdb's copy, which holds only in-frame ones; the method was immunoSEQ multiplex PCR. The top ten clones hold 0.14% of a sample with about 2,500,000 clones, roughly nine tenths of them seen once. The sequenced sample consisted of naive CD4+ T cells sorted from blood. All receptors derive from a man younger than 35 in good health. The CDR3 runs from the conserved cysteine through the conserved F or W. The D gene is left open where the match is weak. Clone size, where shown, is once, few, many, or a class for clones that have expanded.

v_gene: TRBV5-1
j_gene: TRBJ2-3
abundance: NA
d_gene: NA
CDR3aa: CASSLDPGQSDTQYF
CDR3nt: TGCGCCAGCAGCTTGGACCCTGGACAGTCAGATACGCAGTATTTT

v_gene: TRBV18
j_gene: TRBJ1-1
abundance: NA
d_gene: NA
CDR3aa: CASSPEGGTEAFF
CDR3nt: TGTGCCAGCTCACCCGAGGGGGGCACTGAAGCTTTCTTT

v_gene: TRBV10-3
j_gene: TRBJ2-1
abundance: NA
d_gene: TRBD2
CDR3aa: CAISGSGTLGGDEQFF
CDR3nt: TGTGCCATCAGTGGATCCGGGACCCTCGGGGGGGATGAGCAGTTCTTC

v_gene: TRBV5-6
j_gene: TRBJ1-6
abundance: NA
d_gene: NA
CDR3aa: CASSLVGAPYNSPLHF
CDR3nt: TGTGCCAGCAGCTTGGTGGGGGCTCCTTATAATTCACCCCTCCACTTT

v_gene: TRBV4-3
j_gene: TRBJ1-2
abundance: NA
d_gene: NA
CDR3aa: CASSQELRTANYGYTF
CDR3nt: TGCGCCAGCAGCCAAGAACTTAGGACAGCAAACTATGGCTACACCTTC

v_gene: TRBV28
j_gene: TRBJ1-2
abundance: NA
d_gene: NA
CDR3aa: CASSTQGRPHGYTF
CDR3nt: TGTGCCAGCAGTACACAGGGTCGGCCCCATGGCTACACCTTC

v_gene: TRBV5-6
j_gene: TRBJ2-5
abundance: NA
d_gene: TRBD2
CDR3aa: CASSLGTSWETQYF
CDR3nt: TGTGCCAGCAGCTTAGGGACTAGCTGGGAGACCCAGTACTTC

v_gene: TRBV6-5
j_gene: TRBJ2-7
abundance: NA
d_gene: TRBD1
CDR3aa: CASRAPGQGSHEQYF
CDR3nt: TGTGCCAGCAGAGCACCGGGACAGGGTTCCCACGAGCAGTACTTC

v_gene: TRBV2
j_gene: TRBJ2-3
abundance: NA
d_gene: TRBD2
CDR3aa: CASTELLAGGIDTQYF
CDR3nt: TGTGCCAGCACTGAACTGCTAGCGGGAGGGATAGATACGCAGTATTTT

v_gene: TRBV5-1
j_gene: TRBJ1-1
abundance: NA
d_gene: NA
CDR3aa: CASSGLMNTEAFF
CDR3nt: TGCGCCAGCAGCGGACTGATGAACACTGAAGCTTTCTTT

v_gene: TRBV27
j_gene: TRBJ2-1
abundance: NA
d_gene: NA
CDR3aa: CASSLGLSYNEQFF
CDR3nt: TGTGCCAGCAGTTTGGGGCTATCATACAATGAGCAGTTCTTC

v_gene: TRBV7-9
j_gene: TRBJ2-5
abundance: NA
d_gene: NA
CDR3aa: CASSFYRANQETQYF
CDR3nt: TGTGCCAGCAGCTTTTATCGGGCAAACCAAGAGACCCAGTACTTC

v_gene: TRBV5-1
j_gene: TRBJ2-5
abundance: NA
d_gene: TRBD2
CDR3aa: CASSFLAGGAETQYF
CDR3nt: TGCGCCAGCAGCTTCCTAGCGGGGGGGGCGGAGACCCAGTACTTC

v_gene: TRBV5-1
j_gene: TRBJ2-7
abundance: once
d_gene: NA
CDR3aa: CASSLAGNEQYF
CDR3nt: TGCGCCAGCAGCTTGGCGGGGAACGAGCAGTACTTC

v_gene: TRBV11-3
j_gene: TRBJ1-1
abundance: NA
d_gene: NA
CDR3aa: CASSLWFGPNTEAFF
CDR3nt: TGTGCCAGCAGCTTATGGTTTGGCCCGAACACTGAAGCTTTCTTT

v_gene: TRBV5-4
j_gene: TRBJ2-2
abundance: once
d_gene: TRBD2
CDR3aa: CASSLAWGGDTGELFF
CDR3nt: TGTGCCAGCAGCTTGGCTTGGGGGGGAGACACCGGGGAGCTGTTTTTT

v_gene: TRBV18
j_gene: TRBJ2-7
abundance: NA
d_gene: TRBD2
CDR3aa: CASSTTSGGTSYEQYF
CDR3nt: TGTGCCAGCTCAACCACTAGCGGGGGGACCTCCTACGAGCAGTACTTC

v_gene: TRBV6-5
j_gene: TRBJ2-5
abundance: NA
d_gene: TRBD2
CDR3aa: CASSLWTSGVRETQYF
CDR3nt: TGTGCCAGCAGTTTGTGGACTAGCGGGGTTCGAGAGACCCAGTACTTC

v_gene: TRBV4-3
j_gene: TRBJ2-7
abundance: NA
d_gene: TRBD1
CDR3aa: CASSQRQGREQYF
CDR3nt: TGCGCCAGCAGCCAGAGACAGGGACGGGAGCAGTACTTC

v_gene: TRBV9
j_gene: TRBJ1-5
abundance: NA
d_gene: NA
CDR3aa: CASSVEAGDQPQHF
CDR3nt: TGTGCCAGCAGCGTAGAGGCGGGGGATCAGCCCCAGCATTTT

v_gene: TRBV6-5
j_gene: TRBJ1-6
abundance: few
d_gene: NA
CDR3aa: CASREGLSPLHF
CDR3nt: TGTGCCAGCAGAGAAGGTCTTTCACCCCTCCACTTT

v_gene: TRBV15
j_gene: TRBJ2-5
abundance: NA
d_gene: TRBD1
CDR3aa: CATSRERPTGGKTQYF
CDR3nt: TGTGCCACCAGCAGAGAGCGCCCGACAGGGGGCAAGACCCAGTACTTC

v_gene: TRBV10-1
j_gene: TRBJ1-2
abundance: few
d_gene: NA
CDR3aa: CASSEYRNYGYTF
CDR3nt: TGCGCCAGCAGTGAGTACCGCAACTATGGCTACACCTTC

v_gene: TRBV20-1
j_gene: TRBJ1-4
abundance: NA
d_gene: TRBD1
CDR3aa: CSARDREKLFF
CDR3nt: TGCAGTGCTAGGGACAGGGAAAAACTGTTTTTT

v_gene: TRBV19
j_gene: TRBJ2-7
abundance: NA
d_gene: TRBD2
CDR3aa: CASSIATSGSYEQYF
CDR3nt: TGTGCCAGTAGTATTGCGACTAGCGGGAGTTACGAGCAGTACTTC

v_gene: TRBV10-3
j_gene: TRBJ1-2
abundance: NA
d_gene: NA
CDR3aa: CATLEGNYGYTF
CDR3nt: TGTGCCACACTAGAAGGGAACTATGGCTACACCTTC

v_gene: TRBV9
j_gene: TRBJ2-3
abundance: NA
d_gene: TRBD2
CDR3aa: CASSVSGLAGVADTQYF
CDR3nt: TGTGCCAGCAGCGTTTCGGGACTAGCGGGAGTGGCAGATACGCAGTATTTT

v_gene: TRBV6-5
j_gene: TRBJ1-1
abundance: NA
d_gene: NA
CDR3aa: CASSLRTENTEAFF
CDR3nt: TGTGCCAGCAGTCTTCGGACAGAGAACACTGAAGCTTTCTTT

v_gene: TRBV5-6
j_gene: TRBJ1-6
abundance: NA
d_gene: TRBD1
CDR3aa: CASSQGSGQDSPLHF
CDR3nt: TGTGCCAGCAGTCAGGGTTCGGGACAGGATTCACCCCTCCACTTT

v_gene: TRBV18
j_gene: TRBJ2-2
abundance: NA
d_gene: TRBD1
CDR3aa: CASSPGTGRTGELFF
CDR3nt: TGTGCCAGCTCCCCTGGGACAGGGAGGACCGGGGAGCTGTTTTTT

v_gene: TRBV9
j_gene: TRBJ1-3
abundance: NA
d_gene: NA
CDR3aa: CASSVAGTSGNTIYF
CDR3nt: TGTGCCAGCAGCGTAGCAGGGACGAGCGGAAACACCATATATTTT

v_gene: TRBV18
j_gene: TRBJ1-2
abundance: NA
d_gene: NA
CDR3aa: CASSPTPGPTYGYTF
CDR3nt: TGTGCCAGCTCACCTACTCCCGGACCAACCTATGGCTACACCTTC

v_gene: TRBV9
j_gene: TRBJ2-7
abundance: NA
d_gene: NA
CDR3aa: CASSVEEYSYEQYF
CDR3nt: TGTGCCAGCAGCGTAGAAGAATACTCCTACGAGCAGTACTTC

v_gene: TRBV28
j_gene: TRBJ2-7
abundance: NA
d_gene: NA
CDR3aa: CASSDPREQYF
CDR3nt: TGTGCCAGCAGCGACCCCCGCGAGCAGTACTTC

v_gene: TRBV10-3
j_gene: TRBJ1-1
abundance: NA
d_gene: NA
CDR3aa: CAISESAAVNTEAFF
CDR3nt: TGTGCCATCAGTGAGTCTGCGGCCGTGAACACTGAAGCTTTCTTT

v_gene: TRBV5-1
j_gene: TRBJ1-1
abundance: NA
d_gene: TRBD1
CDR3aa: CASSLLGQGGGTEAFF
CDR3nt: TGCGCCAGCAGCTTGTTGGGACAGGGAGGAGGAACTGAAGCTTTCTTT

v_gene: TRBV6-1
j_gene: TRBJ2-3
abundance: NA
d_gene: TRBD2
CDR3aa: CASSEHGLAGVTQYF
CDR3nt: TGTGCCAGCAGTGAACATGGGCTAGCGGGGGTTACGCAGTATTTT

v_gene: TRBV6-1
j_gene: TRBJ1-1
abundance: NA
d_gene: NA
CDR3aa: CASRGIDSNTEAFF
CDR3nt: TGTGCCAGCAGGGGGATCGACTCGAACACTGAAGCTTTCTTT